Following are 5 T cell receptor beta chains from one sample sequenced in a study of patients and donors after allogeneic stem cell transplantation. One entry per CDR3 protein, called by TCRdb with MiXCR from the RT-PCR reads. The sample has some 92,000 distinct CDR3 sequences, 48% seen once. The sample comprised blood, either unsorted or a sorted T cell fraction (not recorded which). These receptors came from a human donor who was either an allogeneic HSCT recipient or a stem cell or donor lymphocyte infusion donor (not recorded which). It is not recorded whose cells these are; they may come from a transplant donor.

The CDR3 bases are TGTGCCAGCAGCTTGGGTCCCCGGCAGGCGGGCAATCAGCCCCAGCATTTT. This codes for CASSLGPRQAGNQPQHF. The chain carries TRBV7-9 and TRBJ1-5; the D is unclear. The germline V and J ends were trimmed by 3 bases and 2 bases, with 17 bases remaining between them. The CDR3 extends over 17 amino acids. Germline-derived CDR1 and CDR2 are SEHNR and FQNEAQ (reference sequence). Looking up the rest from reference TRBV7-9 and TRBJ1-5 gives the full variable domain: DTGVSQNPRHKITKRGQNVTFRCDPISEHNRLYWYRQTLGQGPEFLTYFQNEAQLEKSRLLSDRFSAERPKGSFSTLEIQRTEQGDSAMYLCASSLGPRQAGNQPQHFGDGTRLSIL.

The chain carries TRBV28 and TRBJ1-1, with D hard to call. The CDR3 consists of 13 residues. The V gene's germline CDR1 is MDHEN and CDR2 SYDVKM. V gave up 6 bases and J gave up 7 bases, with 15 bases separating them. CDR3 nucleotides: TGTGCCAGCAGACCTTCAGTCCGGGGTGAAGCTTTCTTT. It specifies CASRPSVRGEAFF.

Here the CDR3 reads CASSKEVLKNTEAFF. The CDR3 DNA sequence: TGTGCCAGCAGCAAAGAAGTACTCAAGAACACTGAAGCTTTCTTT. V usage is TRBV21-1 and J usage is TRBJ1-1. TRBV21-1 is reported as a pseudogene. This CDR3 is 15 amino acids long.

V gene TRBV28 combines with J gene TRBJ1-4; 9 positions agree with TRBD1. CDR1 is MDHEN, CDR2 SYDVKM, per germline. Losses at the gene ends were 6 bases for V and 7 bases for J; bases not matched to a gene: 9. The CDR3 spans 15 residues. CDR3 nucleotide sequence: TGTGCCAGCAGCACCCCGGGACAGGGTCGTGAAAAACTGTTTTTT. Its protein is CASSTPGQGREKLFF.

This clonotype was counted between two and nine times. CDR3 loop: CSARPPRGPYNSPLHF. In nucleotides, the CDR3 is TGCAGTGCGAGACCACCCAGGGGGCCCTATAATTCACCCCTCCACTTT. The chain employs TRBV20-1 and TRBJ1-6; 8 bases map to TRBD1. Looked up from germline, CDR1 is DFQATT and CDR2 is SNEGSKA (reference sequence). The CDR3 loop spans 16 amino acids. With V trimmed by 6 bases and J by 2 bases, 9 bases remained unmatched.